Given below is one TCR beta chain in context. Antigen: not known. The record originates from a study of CXCR3-negative and CXCR3-positive naive CD8 T cells. General study results and limits: When CXCR3-positive naive cells were set against CXCR3-negative naive cells, the former had more hydrophobic TRB CDR3s. CXCR3 expression dropped partially after cryopreservation, and most assays relied on fresh PBMCs.

TRB cDNA was prepared as libraries by UMI-labeled 5' RACE. TCRdb re-called the 5' RACE reads and gives one entry per CDR3 protein, without DNA. The sample includes some 140,000 distinct CDR3 sequences. The source is a human donor in good health. Some clones in this sample may be carry-over from other donors' samples. The sample was naive CXCR3+ CD8+ T cells from blood. Sample subset: CD45RO-CCR7+CD27+CD95- naive CD8+ T cells expressing CXCR3 (TNR3+).

Here the CDR3 reads CSVAGTSGRYNEQFF. The chain joins TRBV29-1 to TRBJ2-1; TCRdb returns TRBD2, unconfirmable since there is no DNA. The germline V gene encodes CDR1 SQVTM and CDR2 ANQGSEA. CDR3 length equals 15 residues.